This T cell receptor beta chain was sequenced during a study of T-cell reconstitution after alpha-beta-depleted transplantation in children. Trimming removed 2 bases from V and 0 bases from J, with 5 bases in between. Looked up from germline, CDR1 is SGHAT and CDR2 is FQDESV (reference sequence). The CDR3 loop spans 15 amino acids. Preparing the TCRbeta library involved the use of unique molecular identifiers. Each CDR3 protein is one row after TCRdb ran MiXCR on the PCR reads. Of around 680,000 distinct CDR3 sequences listed, roughly 17% were seen once; the top ten hold over 0.95%. Sequencing was performed on PBMCs from the stem cell graft donor, taken from the stem cell graft. V usage is TRBV11-1 and J usage is TRBJ2-6; D unresolved. This sequence originates from a human donor who donated a stem cell graft to a child with acute myeloid leukemia. This CDR3 reads CASSLRFSGANVLTF. DNA of the CDR3: TGTGCCAGCAGCTTAAGGTTCTCTGGGGCCAACGTCCTGACTTTC.